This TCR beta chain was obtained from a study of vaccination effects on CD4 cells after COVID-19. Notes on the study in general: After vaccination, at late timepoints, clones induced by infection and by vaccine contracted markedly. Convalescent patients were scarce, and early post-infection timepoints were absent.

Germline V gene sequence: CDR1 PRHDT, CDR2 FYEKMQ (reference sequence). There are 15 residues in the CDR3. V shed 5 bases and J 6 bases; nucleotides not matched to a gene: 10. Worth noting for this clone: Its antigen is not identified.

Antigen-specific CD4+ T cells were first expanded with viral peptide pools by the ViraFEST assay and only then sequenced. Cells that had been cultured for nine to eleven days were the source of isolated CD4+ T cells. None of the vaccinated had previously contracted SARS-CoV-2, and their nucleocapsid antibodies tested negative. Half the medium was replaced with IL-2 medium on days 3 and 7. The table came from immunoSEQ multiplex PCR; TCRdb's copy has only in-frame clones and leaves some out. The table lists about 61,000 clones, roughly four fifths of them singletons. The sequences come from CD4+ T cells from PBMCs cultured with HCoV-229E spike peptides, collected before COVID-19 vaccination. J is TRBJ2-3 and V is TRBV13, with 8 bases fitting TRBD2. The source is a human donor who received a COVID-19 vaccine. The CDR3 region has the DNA TGTGCCAGCAGCCTCCCCGGGGGGGCCAGGGATACGCAGTATTTT. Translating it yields CASSLPGGARDTQYF.